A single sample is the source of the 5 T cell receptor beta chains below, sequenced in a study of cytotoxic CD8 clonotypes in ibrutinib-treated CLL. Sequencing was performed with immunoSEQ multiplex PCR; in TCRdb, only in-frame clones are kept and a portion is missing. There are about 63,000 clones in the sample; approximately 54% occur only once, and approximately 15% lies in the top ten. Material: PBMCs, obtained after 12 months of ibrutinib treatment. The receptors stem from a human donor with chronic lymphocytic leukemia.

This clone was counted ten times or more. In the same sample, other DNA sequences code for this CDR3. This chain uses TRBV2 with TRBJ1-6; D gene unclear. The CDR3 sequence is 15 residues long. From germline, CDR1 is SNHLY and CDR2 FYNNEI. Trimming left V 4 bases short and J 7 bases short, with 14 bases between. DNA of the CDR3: TGTGCCAGCAGTGTGGAGAAATTTATAAATTCACCCCTCCACTTT. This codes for CASSVEKFINSPLHF.

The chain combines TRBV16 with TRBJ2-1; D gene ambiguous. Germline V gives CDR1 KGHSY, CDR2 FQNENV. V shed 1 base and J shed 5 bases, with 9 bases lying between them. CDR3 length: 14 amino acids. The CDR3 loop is CASSQFINNNEQFF. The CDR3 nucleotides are TGTGCCAGCAGCCAATTCATCAACAACAATGAGCAGTTCTTC.

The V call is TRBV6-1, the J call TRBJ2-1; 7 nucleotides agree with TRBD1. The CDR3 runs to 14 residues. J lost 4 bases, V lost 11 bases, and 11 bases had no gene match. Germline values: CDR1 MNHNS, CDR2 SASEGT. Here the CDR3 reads CACSSGQRYNEQFF. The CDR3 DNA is TGTGCCTGTTCCTCGGGACAGAGATACAATGAGCAGTTCTTC.

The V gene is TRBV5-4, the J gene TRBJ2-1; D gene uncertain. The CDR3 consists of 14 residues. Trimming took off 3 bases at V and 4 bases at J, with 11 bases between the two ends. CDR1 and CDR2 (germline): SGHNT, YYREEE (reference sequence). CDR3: CASSSRTSYNEQFF. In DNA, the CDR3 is TGTGCCAGCAGCTCGAGAACTTCTTACAATGAGCAGTTCTTC.

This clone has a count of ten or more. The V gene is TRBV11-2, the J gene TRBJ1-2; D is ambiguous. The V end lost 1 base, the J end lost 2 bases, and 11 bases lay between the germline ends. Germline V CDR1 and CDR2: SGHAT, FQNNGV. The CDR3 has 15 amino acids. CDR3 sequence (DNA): TGTGCCAGCAGCTTAGCCCACAGAGCCAACTATGGCTACACCTTC. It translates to CASSLAHRANYGYTF.